The entry below describes one T cell receptor beta chain. These data are taken from a study of blood T cell repertoires in COVID-19. About the research overall: The United States, Italy and Spain provided the acute and convalescent COVID-19 samples.

The CDR3 runs to 15 residues. With 1 base clipped from V and 7 bases from J, the junction kept 2 bases outside the gene matches. In germline, CDR1 is MGHRA, CDR2 YSYEKL. Those enrolled in Seattle joined during active infection and were followed longitudinally afterward. Original data processing: Amplifying reference gene primers gave estimates of nucleated cell counts. Sequenced by immunoSEQ multiplex PCR; TCRdb stores in-frame clones only, minus some. The V and J calls and clone size are taken from that table; D and trimming were inferred from the DNA. This sample has 250,000 to 350,000 clones, with 88% found just once.

Sequences were obtained from peripheral blood. This TCR derives from a woman aged 30 to 39 with COVID-19, enrolled during active disease. The rearrangement links TRBV4-1 to TRBJ2-2; 11 nucleotides agree with TRBD2. For the CDR3, the DNA is TGCGCCAGCAGCCAAGTAGCGGGAGGGGACGGGGAGCTGTTTTTT. Its translation: CASSQVAGGDGELFF.